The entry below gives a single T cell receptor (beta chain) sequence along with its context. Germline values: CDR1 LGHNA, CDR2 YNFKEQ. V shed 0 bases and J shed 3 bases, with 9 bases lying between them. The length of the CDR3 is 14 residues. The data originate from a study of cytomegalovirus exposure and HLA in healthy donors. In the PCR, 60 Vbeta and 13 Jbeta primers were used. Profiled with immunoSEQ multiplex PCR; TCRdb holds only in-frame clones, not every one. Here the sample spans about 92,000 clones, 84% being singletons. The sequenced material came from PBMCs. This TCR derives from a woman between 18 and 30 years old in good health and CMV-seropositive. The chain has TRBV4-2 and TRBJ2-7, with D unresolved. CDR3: CASSQEVRYYEQYF. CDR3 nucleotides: TGTGCCAGCAGCCAAGAAGTTCGGTACTACGAGCAGTACTTC.